This T cell receptor (beta chain) is drawn from a study of cytomegalovirus exposure and HLA in healthy donors. Study conclusions and caveats: Fewer N-insertions (relative to the roughly 630-donor mean) were reportedly seen in an Asian-associated ancestry cluster in a later analysis.

The PCR ran on 60 Vbeta and 13 Jbeta primers. Clones were sequenced by immunoSEQ multiplex PCR, and TCRdb holds only the in-frame ones, with some missing. The table records roughly 77,000 clones, over 60% of them present only once. There were likely unrecorded immune exposures, though donors were nominally healthy when sampled. Turning to this clone: Its antigen is unidentified.

J was trimmed by 0 bases and V by 6 bases; bases with no gene match: 4. The CDR3 has 16 residues. Germline CDR1 reads KGHSH; CDR2 reads LQKENI. The sequence was obtained from a man between 35 and 55 years old in good health and CMV-seronegative. This chain links TRBV18 with TRBJ2-1, with TRBD2 identical over 11 bases. Material for sequencing was PBMCs. The CDR3 loop reads CASSIAGGGSYNEQFF. The CDR3 DNA follows: TGTGCCAGCTCTATAGCGGGAGGGGGCTCCTACAATGAGCAGTTCTTC.